The entry below gives a single T cell receptor (beta chain) sequence along with its context. The data belong to a study of cytomegalovirus exposure and HLA in healthy donors. Looked up from germline, CDR1 is MNHEY and CDR2 is SVGAGI. The V gene lost 6 bases and the J gene lost 4 bases, with 13 bases spanning the gap. The CDR3 sequence is 14 residues long. 13 Jbeta primers and 60 Vbeta primers were used for the PCR. Data came from immunoSEQ multiplex PCR; TCRdb stores just in-frame clones and leaves some out. Here the sample spans more than 150,000 clones, about 80% being singletons. The chain is built from TRBV6-5 and TRBJ1-3; weak D call: TRBD1 (6 bases). Sequencing input: PBMCs. The origin of this receptor is a boy younger than 18 in good health and CMV-seronegative. The CDR3 DNA reads TGTGCCAGCAGCGTTACAGGGCTAGGAAACACCATATATTTT. Translated, it gives CASSVTGLGNTIYF.